This T cell receptor beta chain was obtained from a study of cytomegalovirus exposure and HLA in healthy donors. Study summary: Early released data comprised about 85 million unique TCRs from HLA-typed donors. Findings of the study overall: A few V segments could not be told apart, such as TRBV6-2 and TRBV6-3, and were left out. Some TCR beta chains (164 of them) were listed as cytomegalovirus-associated. Roughly even sequencing depth across donors was the assumption behind the presence/absence analyses.

The PCR was carried out with 60 Vbeta primers and 13 Jbeta primers. Method: immunoSEQ multiplex PCR; TCRdb's copy keeps in-frame clones and lacks some. This table has some 180,000 clones, roughly 84% appearing once. Germline loops: CDR1 LNHNV, CDR2 YYDKDF (reference sequence). Trimming stripped 5 bases from V and 4 bases from J, with 15 bases between. This CDR3 comprises 14 residues. Note on this clone: Its antigen remains unidentified.

The TCR comes from a girl under three years old in good health and CMV-seronegative. This chain joins TRBV15 and TRBJ2-7; possible D gene TRBD1, 6 bases. The sample consisted of PBMCs. The CDR3 spells CATSGRFDRYEQYF. DNA of the CDR3: TGTGCCACCAGCGGCCGTTTCGACAGGTACGAGCAGTACTTC.